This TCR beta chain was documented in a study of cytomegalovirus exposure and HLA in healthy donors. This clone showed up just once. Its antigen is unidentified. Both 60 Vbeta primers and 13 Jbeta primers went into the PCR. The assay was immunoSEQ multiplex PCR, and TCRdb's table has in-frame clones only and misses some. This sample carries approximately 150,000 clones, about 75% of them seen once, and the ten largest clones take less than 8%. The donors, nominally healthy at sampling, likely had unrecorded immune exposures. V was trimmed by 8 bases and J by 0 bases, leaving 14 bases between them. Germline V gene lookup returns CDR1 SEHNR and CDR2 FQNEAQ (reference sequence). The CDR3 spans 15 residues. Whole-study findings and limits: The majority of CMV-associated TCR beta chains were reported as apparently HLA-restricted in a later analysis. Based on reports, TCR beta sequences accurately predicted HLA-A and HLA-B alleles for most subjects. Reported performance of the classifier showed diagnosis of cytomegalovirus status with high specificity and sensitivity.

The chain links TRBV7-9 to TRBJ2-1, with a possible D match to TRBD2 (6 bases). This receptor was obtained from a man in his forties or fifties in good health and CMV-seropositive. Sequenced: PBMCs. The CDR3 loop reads CASLGGGSSYNEQFF. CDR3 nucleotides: TGTGCCAGCCTCGGTGGGGGGAGCTCCTACAATGAGCAGTTCTTC. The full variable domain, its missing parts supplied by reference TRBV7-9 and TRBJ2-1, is DTGVSQNPRHKITKRGQNVTFRCDPISEHNRLYWYRQTLGQGPEFLTYFQNEAQLEKSRLLSDRFSAERPKGSFSTLEIQRTEQGDSAMYLCASLGGGSSYNEQFFGPGTRLTVL.